These 3 T cell receptor beta chains share one sample of origin, sequenced in a study of Siglec-9 on CD8 T cells in melanoma. Sequenced by immunoSEQ multiplex PCR; TCRdb stores in-frame clones only, minus some. The top ten hold around 1.8% of the sample, which has 30,000 to 45,000 clones, around 82% seen once. The material sequenced was Siglec-9- CD8+ T cells sorted from blood. These receptors came from a human donor in good health.

The rearrangement links TRBV30 to TRBJ1-1, with D maybe TRBD1 (5 bases). Trimming stripped 0 bases from V and 1 base from J, with 9 bases between. The length of the CDR3 is 14 residues. Germline CDR1 and CDR2: GTSNPN and SVGIG (reference sequence). The CDR3 sequence is CAWSVGGKNTEAFF. CDR3 nucleotides: TGTGCCTGGAGTGTTGGGGGGAAGAACACTGAAGCTTTCTTT.

The sample holds a few counts of this clone. Written as DNA, the CDR3 is TGTGCTAGTGGCGGACTCTCTGGAAACACCATATATTTT. It translates to CASGGLSGNTIYF. The V and J genes are TRBV12-5 and TRBJ1-3; D uncertain. The V gene's germline CDR1 is LGHNT and CDR2 FRNRAP. The CDR3 sequence is 13 residues long. The V gene lost 6 bases and the J gene lost 0 bases, with 6 bases spanning the gap.

This chain links TRBV6-5 with TRBJ1-4; D is uncertain. This CDR3 has 14 amino acids. Trimming removed 5 bases from V and 4 bases from J, with 11 bases in between. Per germline, CDR1 MNHEY and CDR2 SVGAGI. CDR3 nucleotides: TGTGCCAGCAGTACAACGGATATTAATGAAAAACTGTTTTTT. Amino acid sequence: CASSTTDINEKLFF.